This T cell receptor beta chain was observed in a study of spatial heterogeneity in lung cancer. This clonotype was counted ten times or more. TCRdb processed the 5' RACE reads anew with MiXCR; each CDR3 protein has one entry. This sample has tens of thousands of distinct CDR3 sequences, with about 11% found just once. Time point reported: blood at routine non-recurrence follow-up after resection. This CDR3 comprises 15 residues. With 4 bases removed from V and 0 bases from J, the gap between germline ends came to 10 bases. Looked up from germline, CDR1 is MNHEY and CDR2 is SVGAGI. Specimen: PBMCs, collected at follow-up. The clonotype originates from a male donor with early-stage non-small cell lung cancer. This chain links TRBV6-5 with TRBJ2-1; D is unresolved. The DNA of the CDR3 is TGTGCCAGCAGTTCCGTTCCGAGCTCCTACAATGAGCAGTTCTTC. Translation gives CASSSVPSSYNEQFF.